The 21 T cell receptor beta chains below were found in one sample sequenced in a study of vaccination effects on CD4 cells after COVID-19. The antigens these receptors bind are not known. Antigen-specific CD4+ T cells were expanded (with viral peptide pools) by the ViraFEST assay ahead of sequencing. With about 9 days of culture completed, CD4+ T cells were isolated. Participants completed two doses of the BNT162b2 or mRNA-1273 vaccine. Produced via immunoSEQ multiplex PCR; TCRdb's table is partial and in-frame only. The sample includes just under 30,000 clones, roughly 74% seen only once; the top ten take roughly 16%. This specimen was CD4+ T cells from PBMCs cultured with HCoV-OC43 spike peptides, taken after COVID-19 vaccination. Subset described: HCoV-OC43 spike overlapping peptide pool stimulation. Receptors were obtained from a human donor who received a COVID-19 vaccine.

The rearrangement links TRBV19 to TRBJ2-7; possible D gene TRBD2, 5 bases. The CDR3 is 13 residues long. V dropped 9 bases and J dropped 0 bases, with 12 bases sitting between them. Germline V gene data show CDR1 as LNHDA and CDR2 as SQIVND (reference sequence). CDR3 bases: TGTGCCAGCCGAGGGTTAAGCTCCTACGAGCAGTACTTC. It encodes CASRGLSSYEQYF.

This rearrangement joins TRBV15 to TRBJ2-1; no firm D call. The CDR3 runs 19 residues. Between the trimmed V and J ends, which lost 0 bases and 3 bases, there was a span of 21 bases. The germline V gene encodes CDR1 LNHNV and CDR2 YYDKDF (reference sequence). CDR3 region: CATSRDISHSPLSYNEQFF. The CDR3 DNA reads as TGTGCCACCAGCAGAGATATTTCGCACAGCCCTTTGAGCTACAATGAGCAGTTCTTC.

Written as DNA, the CDR3 is TGTGCCAGTAAACGGTCAGGAATTCCACAAGAGACCCAGTACTTC. Its translation is CASKRSGIPQETQYF. V and J are TRBV19 and TRBJ2-5; D unclear. The CDR3 is 15 residues long. The ends were cut back, 7 bases at V and 2 bases at J, with 17 bases in the middle. Per germline, CDR1 LNHDA and CDR2 SQIVND (reference sequence).

A few counts support this clone. This sequence joins TRBV5-1 and TRBJ2-7; D tentatively reads TRBD1 or TRBD2 (5 bases each). The germline V gene has CDR1 SGHRS and CDR2 YFSETQ. Trimming pared 0 bases from V and 7 bases from J, leaving 14 bases between. The CDR3 length is 14 residues. CDR3 in DNA: TGCGCCAGCAGCTTGGAAGAGGGGTTTAAGGAGCAGTACTTC. This encodes CASSLEEGFKEQYF.

The chain uses TRBV10-1 and TRBJ1-6; TRBD1 matches at 7 bases. Germline V gene lookup returns CDR1 WNHNN and CDR2 SYGVQD (reference sequence). V lost 4 bases, J lost 2 bases, and 2 bases stayed unmatched. CDR3 size: 15 residues. The chain's CDR3 is CASSAGTAYNSPLHF. CDR3 coding DNA: TGCGCCAGCAGTGCCGGGACAGCCTATAATTCACCCCTCCACTTT.

The V and J genes are TRBV5-4 and TRBJ2-1, with D perhaps matching TRBD1 (6 bases). The germline gives CDR1 SGHNT, CDR2 YYREEE (reference sequence). There are 14 residues in the CDR3. The V gene lost 2 bases and the J gene lost 7 bases, with 13 bases spanning the gap. The CDR3 sequence is CASSLQQGQNEQFF. In DNA form, the CDR3 reads TGTGCCAGCAGCTTACAACAGGGACAAAATGAGCAGTTCTTC. The variable domain in full, with the rest retrieved from reference TRBV5-4 and TRBJ2-1, is ETGVTQSPTHLIKTRGQQVTLRCSSQSGHNTVSWYQQALGQGPQFIFQYYREEENGRGNFPPRFSGLQFPNYSSELNVNALELDDSALYLCASSLQQGQNEQFFGPGTRLTVL.

V is TRBV29-1 and J is TRBJ1-5, with 7 bases identical to TRBD1. CDR3 length equals 14 residues. Germline V gene sequence: CDR1 SQVTM, CDR2 ANQGSEA. J lost 2 bases, V lost 5 bases, and 6 bases had no gene match. The CDR3: CSVINQGGNQPQHF. CDR3 bases: TGCAGCGTTATAAATCAGGGGGGCAATCAGCCCCAGCATTTT.

Regarding this clone: Other DNA sequences of this sample code for an identical CDR3. V usage is TRBV18 and J usage is TRBJ1-2; no clear D. Trimming took 2 bases from V and 5 from J, leaving 9 bases between them. The germline V gene has CDR1 KGHSH and CDR2 LQKENI. CDR3 length: 13 residues. CDR3 DNA sequence: TGTGCCAGCTCACCAGATACCAGATATGGCTACACCTTC. Amino acid sequence: CASSPDTRYGYTF.

This chain uses TRBV4-1 with TRBJ2-7; D is unresolved. Germline lookup yields CDR1 MGHRA and CDR2 YSYEKL. The CDR3 is 13 residues long. The V end was cut by 1 base, the J end by 2 bases, with 6 bases between. In DNA, the CDR3 is TGCGCCAGCAGCCAAGGTCTCGCCTACGAGCAGTACTTC. It yields the protein CASSQGLAYEQYF.

The chain has TRBV2 and TRBJ2-7, with a tentative D call TRBD1 (5 bases). This CDR3 region has 17 residues. Germline-derived CDR1 and CDR2 are SNHLY and FYNNEI. The V end lost 9 bases, the J end lost 3 bases, and 27 bases lay between the germline ends. The CDR3 reads CASLVQGSYILFYEQYF. The CDR3 region has the DNA TGTGCCAGTCTAGTTCAGGGATCCTATATACTCTTCTACGAGCAGTACTTC.

The genes are TRBV5-1 and TRBJ1-2, with D unclear. CDR1 SGHRS and CDR2 YFSETQ come from the germline V gene. Trimming removed 2 bases from V and 0 bases from J, with 11 bases in between. The CDR3 has 15 residues. In DNA, the CDR3 is TGCGCCAGCAGCTTTGGCTGGGATACTAACTATGGCTACACCTTC. Its protein product is CASSFGWDTNYGYTF.

This clone was picked up one time. This CDR3 is CASSFDGGVRQKLFF. The CDR3 DNA sequence: TGTGCCAGCAGCTTCGACGGGGGGGTGCGTCAAAAACTGTTTTTT. J is TRBJ1-4 and V is TRBV7-9, with a weak D call TRBD1 (5 bases). Germline CDR1 reads SEHNR; CDR2 reads FQNEAQ (reference sequence). The CDR3 has 15 amino acids. V was trimmed by 3 bases and J by 9 bases, leaving 17 bases between them.

The chain has TRBV2 and TRBJ2-5; 9 nucleotides align to TRBD2. Germline V gene lookup returns CDR1 SNHLY and CDR2 FYNNEI. With V trimmed by 8 bases and J by 1 base, 20 bases remained unmatched. The CDR3 is 19 amino acids. CDR3 bases: TGTGCCAGCGATGGGGGCGGGGGGGCCCGTCGGAGGTTCCAAGAGACCCAGTACTTC. Protein product: CASDGGGGARRRFQETQYF.

This clone was seen once. The chain employs TRBV4-1 and TRBJ2-2, with unresolved D. Germline V gene lookup returns CDR1 MGHRA and CDR2 YSYEKL. Between the trimmed V and J ends, which lost 0 bases and 4 bases, there was a span of 15 bases. The CDR3 length is 17 residues. The CDR3 protein is CASSQEGRNPGTGELFF. The CDR3 region has the DNA TGCGCCAGCAGCCAAGAGGGTCGGAACCCGGGCACCGGGGAGCTGTTTTTT.

The rearrangement uses TRBV20-1 and TRBJ1-5; 10 bases align to TRBD1. V lost 3 bases to trimming and J lost 6 bases; unmatched junction nucleotides: 11. Germline CDR1 is DFQATT and CDR2 is SNEGSKA (reference sequence). The CDR3 has 16 amino acids. The CDR3 is CSASTRQGARGQPQHF. The CDR3 DNA reads TGCAGTGCTAGTACACGACAGGGGGCGCGAGGTCAGCCCCAGCATTTT.

This clone was recorded once. This chain uses TRBV6-5 with TRBJ1-1; 7 bases are a match to TRBD1. The CDR3 length is 13 residues. J was trimmed by 0 bases and V by 8 bases; bases with no gene match: 3. CDR1 and CDR2 from the germline V gene are MNHEY and SVGAGI. CDR3 in DNA: TGTGCCAGCGCGGGACAGCTGAACACTGAAGCTTTCTTT. Its protein product is CASAGQLNTEAFF.

This sequence joins TRBV7-2 and TRBJ2-2; D unclear. Germline values: CDR1 SGHTA, CDR2 FQGNSA. The CDR3 covers 14 residues. The V gene lost 3 bases and the J gene lost 0 bases, with 5 bases spanning the gap. In DNA form, the CDR3 reads TGTGCCAGCAGCTTGCCGCCGAACACCGGGGAGCTGTTTTTT. Translated: CASSLPPNTGELFF.

This clone has only a few counts. The CDR3 bases are TGTGCCACCAGTGATGGGGGGGACTACGAGCAGTACTTC. This gives the protein CATSDGGDYEQYF. J is TRBJ2-7 and V is TRBV24-1; 7 positions match TRBD2. The CDR3 spans 13 residues. Looked up from germline, CDR1 is KGHDR and CDR2 is SFDVKD. V lost 3 bases and J lost 3; bases outside the gene matches: 1.

The chain is built from TRBV12-5 and TRBJ2-1; TRBD2 agrees at 7 bases. The germline CDR1 and CDR2 sequences are LGHNT and FRNRAP. Unmatched junction bases numbered 9, after V lost 0 bases and J lost 4 bases. CDR3 length: 17 residues. The CDR3 sequence: CASGLVRPSGMYNEQFF. CDR3 DNA: TGTGCTAGTGGTTTGGTACGCCCTAGCGGCATGTACAATGAGCAGTTCTTC.

This chain connects TRBV6-1 to TRBJ2-3; D is perhaps TRBD1 or TRBD2 (6 bases each). Deletions cut 3 bases from V and 6 bases from J, with 13 bases between. CDR1 MNHNS and CDR2 SASEGT come from the germline V gene. The CDR3 is 14 amino acids. For the CDR3, the DNA is TGTGCCAGCAGTGACATCACGGGGGCGGATACGCAGTATTTT. Residues: CASSDITGADTQYF.

The chain is built from TRBV7-9 and TRBJ1-1; D gene ambiguous. V was clipped by 3 bases and J by 1 base, with 6 bases between them. Per germline, CDR1 SEHNR and CDR2 FQNEAQ (reference sequence). The CDR3 loop spans 13 amino acids. This CDR3 reads CASSLMENTEAFF. The CDR3 nucleotides are TGTGCCAGCAGCTTGATGGAGAACACTGAAGCTTTCTTT.